Below are 15 T cell receptor beta chains sequenced from a single sample in a study of blood T cell repertoires in COVID-19. Sequencing was performed with immunoSEQ multiplex PCR; in TCRdb, only in-frame clones are kept and a portion is missing. The sample holds approximately 180,000 clones, approximately 83% seen once. Material: peripheral blood. The receptors were gathered from a man in his sixties with acute or convalescent COVID-19.

The rearrangement joins TRBV5-1 to TRBJ2-1, with D perhaps matching TRBD2 (5 bases). This CDR3 is 15 amino acids long. The ends were cut back, 4 bases at V and 1 base at J, with 12 bases in the middle. The germline V gene encodes CDR1 SGHRS and CDR2 YFSETQ. CDR3 protein: CASSPTPGSYNEQFF. CDR3 bases: TGCGCCAGCAGCCCCACCCCGGGGTCCTACAATGAGCAGTTCTTC.

This rearrangement joins TRBV6-5 to TRBJ2-2; D ambiguous. Germline V gene lookup returns CDR1 MNHEY and CDR2 SVGAGI. V lost 7 bases to trimming and J lost 1 base, with 10 bases between them. This CDR3 has 14 residues. CDR3 region: CASMAGLNTGELFF. DNA for the CDR3: TGTGCCAGCATGGCTGGGCTGAACACCGGGGAGCTGTTTTTT.

The J gene is TRBJ1-6, the V gene TRBV7-3, with 7 bases matching TRBD1. The CDR3 is made up of 15 amino acids. CDR1 and CDR2 (germline): SGHTA, FQGTGA. V lost 6 bases and J lost 8; bases outside the gene matches: 10. The CDR3 nucleotides are TGTGCCAGCAGTCAAGCCGGGACAGCAGATTCACCCCTCCACTTT. It is translated as CASSQAGTADSPLHF.

In this sample, this clone turned up once. The J gene is TRBJ2-7, the V gene TRBV7-3; D perhaps matches TRBD1 (6 bases). Trimming shortened V by 2 bases and J by 2 bases, and 10 bases separated the two germline ends. The CDR3 runs to 14 residues. The germline CDR1 and CDR2 sequences are SGHTA and FQGTGA. The CDR3 reads CASSLLPGAYEQYF. In DNA, the CDR3 is TGTGCCAGCAGCTTATTGCCAGGGGCCTACGAGCAGTACTTC. The full variable domain, in which reference TRBV7-3 and TRBJ2-7 provide the parts outside the CDR3, is GAGVSQTPSNKVTEKGKYVELRCDPISGHTALYWYRQSLGQGPEFLIYFQGTGAADDSGLPNDRFFAVRPEGSVSTLKIQRTERGDSAVYLCASSLLPGAYEQYFGPGTRLTVT.

The chain recombines TRBV24-1 with TRBJ2-3; D gene unclear. The germline gives CDR1 KGHDR, CDR2 SFDVKD. The germline V and J ends were trimmed by 3 bases and 3 bases, with 9 bases remaining between them. CDR3 size: 14 residues. The CDR3 loop is CATSDARLTDTQYF. CDR3 nucleotide sequence: TGTGCCACCAGTGATGCCAGGTTGACAGATACGCAGTATTTT.

The rearrangement uses TRBV6-5 and TRBJ2-2; 11 bases fit TRBD2. The length of the CDR3 is 15 residues. Trimming cost V 5 bases and J 4 bases; bases outside gene matches: 3. The germline V gene encodes CDR1 MNHEY and CDR2 SVGAGI. The DNA of the CDR3 is TGTGCCAGCAGTATTAGCGGGGGGGGCACCGGGGAGCTGTTTTTT. Encoded protein: CASSISGGGTGELFF.

The CDR3 sequence: CASGRWGSDEQFF. Here the CDR3 DNA reads TGTGCCAGCGGTAGATGGGGCAGTGATGAGCAGTTCTTC. J is TRBJ2-1 and V is TRBV9; possible D gene TRBD1, 5 bases. The V gene's germline CDR1 is SGDLS and CDR2 YYNGEE. The CDR3 is 13 amino acids. V was cut by 7 bases and J by 8 bases, with 16 bases left in between.

This clone was recorded a few times. The genes are TRBV5-6 and TRBJ1-4; possibly TRBD1 for D (6 bases). Germline CDR1 SGHDT, CDR2 YYEEEE. There are 17 residues in the CDR3. Trimming cost V 4 bases and J 1 base, with 17 bases left between them. CDR3 nucleotide sequence: TGTGCCAGCAGCCTGCTAGGGGGAAGAGGAACTAATGAAAAACTGTTTTTT. Encoded protein: CASSLLGGRGTNEKLFF. The variable domain in full, completed from reference TRBV5-6 and TRBJ1-4, reads DAGVTQSPTHLIKTRGQQVTLRCSPKSGHDTVSWYQQALGQGPQFIFQYYEEEERQRGNFPDRFSGHQFPNYSSELNVNALLLGDSALYLCASSLLGGRGTNEKLFFGSGTQLSVL.

This chain links TRBV2 with TRBJ2-5; TRBD2 agrees at 8 bases. Germline loops: CDR1 SNHLY, CDR2 FYNNEI. V gave up 6 bases and J gave up 5 bases; unmatched junction bases: 11. This CDR3 region has 15 residues. In DNA form, the CDR3 reads TGTGCCAGCAGAGGACCGGGACTAGGTTCGGAGACCCAGTACTTC. It is translated as CASRGPGLGSETQYF.

The chain uses TRBV21-1 and TRBJ2-5; TRBD2 reflects the table's D call only, with no check against the DNA. TRBV21-1 is listed as a pseudogene. The CDR3 spans 19 residues. The CDR3 sequence: CASSKFQGRLAGVGETQYF. CDR3 nucleotides: TGTGCCAGCAGCAAGTTTCAGGGGCGGCTAGCGGGAGTGGGAGAGACCCAGTACTTC.

Points on this clone: The sample holds other DNA sequences that translate to the same CDR3. The chain has TRBV5-6 and TRBJ1-6, with 7 bases fitting TRBD1. The CDR3 consists of 15 residues. Germline CDR1 and CDR2: SGHDT and YYEEEE. V lost 2 bases and J lost 5; bases outside the gene matches: 4. This CDR3 reads CASSFGTGDNSPLHF. In DNA form, the CDR3 reads TGTGCCAGCAGCTTCGGCACAGGGGATAATTCACCCCTCCACTTT.

The rearrangement uses TRBV9 and TRBJ2-5; 11 nucleotides line up with TRBD2. The CDR3 is 18 amino acids. The germline CDR1 and CDR2 sequences are SGDLS and YYNGEE. V was pared by 0 bases and J by 1 base, with 8 bases of the junction left unmatched. CDR3 DNA sequence: TGTGCCAGCAGCGTAGGAGCGTCGGGGACTAGCGGCCAAGAGACCCAGTACTTC. Protein product: CASSVGASGTSGQETQYF.

This clone was found a few times. This rearrangement joins TRBV11-1 to TRBJ2-7; D perhaps matches TRBD2 (6 bases). Germline lookup yields CDR1 SGHAT and CDR2 FQDESV (reference sequence). Trimming removed 3 bases at V and 4 bases at J, with 13 bases between. CDR3 length: 14 amino acids. Here the CDR3 reads CASSFGGDLYEQYF. The CDR3 DNA reads TGTGCCAGCAGCTTCGGCGGGGACCTATACGAGCAGTACTTC.

V gene TRBV19 combines with J gene TRBJ1-5; possibly TRBD1 for D (5 bases). Trimming stripped 1 base from V and 7 bases from J, with 17 bases between. Germline V gene sequence: CDR1 LNHDA, CDR2 SQIVND (reference sequence). The CDR3 covers 16 residues. DNA for the CDR3: TGTGCCAGTAGTATAGCCCAGCGCCGGGGGGAACAGCCCCAGCATTTT. It codes for CASSIAQRRGEQPQHF.

The genes are TRBV12-3 or TRBV12-4 and TRBJ1-1; 8 bases are a match to TRBD1. This CDR3 has 13 residues. V shed 6 bases, J shed 3 bases, and the junction held 3 bases outside the gene matches. The CDR3 DNA reads as TGTGCCAGCAGAACAGGGGGTGACACTGAAGCTTTCTTT. Translating it yields CASRTGGDTEAFF.